In this sample, the clone carrying this T cell receptor (beta chain) turned up a few times. Its cognate antigen is unknown. Compared with germline, one end of the junction differs, possibly owing to a read error. TCRdb re-derived calls from the RT-PCR reads in MiXCR, one entry per CDR3 protein. The profile shows hundreds of thousands of distinct CDR3 sequences, about 12% of them singletons. The sample comes from a study of response to subunit inactivated influenza vaccine. Broader study findings: Authors suggested each seasonal flu vaccination may recruit only limited numbers of new T cells.

The CDR3 runs 12 residues. CDR1 SNHLY and CDR2 FYNNEI come from the germline V gene. J is TRBJ2-1 and V is TRBV2; a weak D match, TRBD2 (6 bases). The sequencing here drew on PBMCs from blood, taken on the day of vaccination. The receptor comes from a man in his fifties who received an inactivated influenza vaccine. CDR3 sequence: CASSESIGRKIF. CDR3 nucleotides: TGTGCCAGCAGTGAGAGCATAGGGAGGAAGATCTTC.